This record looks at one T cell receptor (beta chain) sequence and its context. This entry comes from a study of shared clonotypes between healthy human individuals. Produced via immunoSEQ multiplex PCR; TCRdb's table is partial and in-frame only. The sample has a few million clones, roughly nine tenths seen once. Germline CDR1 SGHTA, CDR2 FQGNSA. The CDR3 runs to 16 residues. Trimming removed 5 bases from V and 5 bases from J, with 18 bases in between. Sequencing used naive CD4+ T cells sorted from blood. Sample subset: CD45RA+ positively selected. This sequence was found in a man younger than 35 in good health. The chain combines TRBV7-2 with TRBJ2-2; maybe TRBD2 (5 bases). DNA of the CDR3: TGTGCCAGCAGCGAAAGGCCGAGAGGGTCGACCGGGGAGCTGTTTTTT. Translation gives CASSERPRGSTGELFF.